Detailed here is one T cell receptor beta chain. An input of roughly 0.5 to 1 ug of RNA was subjected to reverse transcription using random hexamers. Amplification of TCR beta CDR3 was carried out by immunoSEQ multiplex PCR, which covered 54 Vbeta and 13 Jbeta segments. TCRdb processed the immunoSEQ multiplex PCR reads anew with MiXCR; each CDR3 protein has one entry. The table lists around 130,000 distinct CDR3 sequences, about 94% of them singletons. The data originate from a study of CD8 T cells in Susac syndrome. Sequencing of TCR beta was performed on blood CD8+ T cells and on blood CD4+ T cells. In contrast to the negatively isolated CD8+ and CD4+ T cells, TEMRA cells were FACS-enriched. Sample: CD4+ T cells from PBMCs. The clonotype comes from a human donor with multiple sclerosis.

For the CDR3, the DNA is TGTGCCTGTGGGACGACTCCGAACACTGAAGCTTTCTTT. It codes for CACGTTPNTEAFF. The chain links TRBV30 to TRBJ1-1; maybe TRBD1 (5 bases). The V end was cut by 6 bases, the J end by 1 base, with 12 bases between. The germline gives CDR1 GTSNPN, CDR2 SVGIG (reference sequence). This CDR3 has 13 residues.